A single sample gave rise to the 3 T cell receptor beta chains below, sequenced in a study of response to subunit inactivated influenza vaccine. From the RT-PCR reads, TCRdb called clonotypes with MiXCR, one entry per CDR3 protein. The sample consists of 450,000 to 600,000 distinct CDR3 sequences, approximately 15% of them appearing once. This specimen was CD4+ T cells sorted from PBMCs, taken roughly 24 months after vaccination. Receptor source: a man aged 50 to 69 who received an inactivated influenza vaccine.

This chain joins TRBV2 and TRBJ2-3, with D unclear. The V end lost 2 bases, the J end lost 4 bases, and 7 bases lay between the germline ends. CDR3 length equals 13 residues. The germline CDR1 and CDR2 sequences are SNHLY and FYNNEI. The CDR3 DNA sequence: TGTGCCAGCAGTGAACGGCGTTCAGATACGCAGTATTTT. Its translation: CASSERRSDTQYF.

The chain uses TRBV7-6 and TRBJ2-7; D gene ambiguous. The CDR3 is 15 residues long. Germline CDR1 SGHVS, CDR2 FNYEAQ. Trimming left V 1 base short and J 3 bases short, with 13 bases between. CDR3 sequence reads: CASSLGTALLYEQYF. In nucleotides, the CDR3 is TGTGCCAGCAGCTTAGGGACGGCCCTCCTCTACGAGCAGTACTTC. Looking up the rest from reference TRBV7-6 and TRBJ2-7 gives the full variable domain: GAGVSQSPRYKVTKRGQDVALRCDPISGHVSLYWYRQALGQGPEFLTYFNYEAQQDKSGLPNDRFSAERPEGSISTLTIQRTEQRDSAMYRCASSLGTALLYEQYFGPGTRLTVT.

This clonotype was seen ten or more times. This chain connects TRBV5-5 to TRBJ2-1; 11 bases are shared with TRBD2. Germline trimming cut 0 bases from V and 12 bases from J; bases unmatched to any gene: 11. Germline V CDR1 and CDR2: SGHKS, YYEKEE (reference sequence). The CDR3 contains 16 residues. CDR3 nucleotide sequence: TGTGCCAGCAGCTTGGCTTTCGTAGCGGGGGGGCTTGGGCAGTTCTTC. Protein sequence: CASSLAFVAGGLGQFF.